The rows below give T cell receptor beta chains drawn from one sample of a study of T cells after yellow fever vaccination. TCRdb used MiXCR to reprocess the 5' RACE reads, holding one entry per CDR3 protein. The sample contains some 320,000 distinct CDR3 sequences, around 10% of which appear only once. This specimen consisted of CD4+ T cells sorted from PBMCs, obtained 45 days after the yellow fever booster vaccination. The origin of the receptors is a man between 18 and 29 years old who received the YFV17D yellow fever vaccine. Both conserved end residues are part of each CDR3. A D gene is named only where the DNA matches it firmly. The size of a clone is reported for some rows only, either as once, few or many, or as a class for expanded clones.

d_gene | j_gene | v_gene | abundance | CDR3nt | CDR3aa
NA | TRBJ2-1 | TRBV9 | NA | TGTGCCAGCAGCGTAGTCCACAGCCTGGGCGATGAGCAGTTCTTC | CASSVVHSLGDEQFF
NA | TRBJ2-7 | TRBV10-3 | many | TGTGCCATCAGTGACCCCCGAGGGGGGGGGGCGGAGCAGTACTTC | CAISDPRGGGAEQYF
TRBD1 | TRBJ1-4 | TRBV7-8 | NA | TGTGCCAGCAGCGCGGACAGGGGGATTGAAAAACTGTTTTTT | CASSADRGIEKLFF
NA | TRBJ2-2 | TRBV7-6 | few | TGTGCCAGCAGCTTAAACAGGGGGGGTTCGAACACCGGGGAGCTGTTTTTT | CASSLNRGGSNTGELFF
NA | TRBJ2-5 | TRBV30 | few | TGTGCCTGGAGTGTGTCATGGTTGGTAGCTAGCGTCCAAGAGACCCAGTACTTC | CAWSVSWLVASVQETQYF
TRBD1 | TRBJ1-1 | TRBV5-1 | few | TGCGCCAGCGGACAGGGAATGAACACTGAAGCTTTCTTT | CASGQGMNTEAFF
NA | TRBJ2-5 | TRBV5-1 | few | TGCGCCAGCAGCCGATCGTTGGGGCCGGGCGGAGAGACCCAGTACTTC | CASSRSLGPGGETQYF
NA | TRBJ1-1 | TRBV6-6 | NA | TGTGCCAGCAGGGTGCGACAGTTGAACACTGAAGCTTTCTTT | CASRVRQLNTEAFF
TRBD2 | TRBJ2-5 | TRBV23-1 | few | TGCGCCAGCAGTCAACCGTGGGGGGGTCGGGAGACCCAGTACTTC | CASSQPWGGRETQYF
TRBD1 | TRBJ2-7 | TRBV12-3/TRBV12-4 | NA | TGTGCCAGCAGTCTCCGGGACAGGAACTACGAGCAGTACTTC | CASSLRDRNYEQYF
NA | TRBJ1-5 | TRBV28 | NA | TGTGCCTCTTTCGGGACACGAAATCAGCCCCAGCATTTT | CASFGTRNQPQHF
NA | TRBJ1-5 | TRBV20-1 | few | TGCAGTGCTAGATCCCCCAGAGGCAATCAGCCCCAGCATTTT | CSARSPRGNQPQHF